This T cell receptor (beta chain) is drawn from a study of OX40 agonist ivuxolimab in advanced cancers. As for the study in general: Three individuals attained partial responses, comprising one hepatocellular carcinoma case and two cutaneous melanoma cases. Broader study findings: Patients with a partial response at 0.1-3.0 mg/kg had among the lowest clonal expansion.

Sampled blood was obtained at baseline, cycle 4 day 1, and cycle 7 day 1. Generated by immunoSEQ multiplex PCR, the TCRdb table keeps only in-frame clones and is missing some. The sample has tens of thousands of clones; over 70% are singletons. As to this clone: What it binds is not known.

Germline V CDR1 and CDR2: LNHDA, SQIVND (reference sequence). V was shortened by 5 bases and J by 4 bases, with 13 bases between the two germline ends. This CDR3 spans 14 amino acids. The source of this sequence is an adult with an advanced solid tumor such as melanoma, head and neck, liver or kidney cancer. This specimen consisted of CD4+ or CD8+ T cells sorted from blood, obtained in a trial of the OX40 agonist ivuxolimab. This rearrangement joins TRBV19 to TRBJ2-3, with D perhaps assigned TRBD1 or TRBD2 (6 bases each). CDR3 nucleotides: TGTGCCAGTAGTCCCTCTCGGGGGCCAGATACGCAGTATTTT. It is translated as CASSPSRGPDTQYF.